The TCR beta chain under discussion was sequenced for a study of blood T cells in healthy people across ages. Sample-barcoded 5' priming and a J-beta primer mix drove a second PCR of about 6 to 12 cycles. TCRdb reanalysed the 5' RACE reads using MiXCR and keeps one entry per CDR3 protein. This sample has some 900,000 distinct CDR3 sequences; around 26% occur once, and the top ten carry around 16%. This clonotype appeared many times. Its antigen is unknown. General study results and limits: Compared with aged donors, long-lived donors showed fewer expanded clones, suggesting selection.

The CDR3 extends over 16 amino acids. The V end lost 6 bases, the J end lost 4 bases, and 22 bases lay between the germline ends. From germline, CDR1 is MRHNA and CDR2 SNTAGT. Material: blood. The V and J genes are TRBV6-4 and TRBJ2-7; no reliable D call. This clonotype was sampled from an elderly woman in good health. The CDR3 nucleotides read TGTGCCAGCAGCCGGAGCCCCGGGCAGGCCATTTACGAGCAGTACTTC. As protein: CASSRSPGQAIYEQYF.